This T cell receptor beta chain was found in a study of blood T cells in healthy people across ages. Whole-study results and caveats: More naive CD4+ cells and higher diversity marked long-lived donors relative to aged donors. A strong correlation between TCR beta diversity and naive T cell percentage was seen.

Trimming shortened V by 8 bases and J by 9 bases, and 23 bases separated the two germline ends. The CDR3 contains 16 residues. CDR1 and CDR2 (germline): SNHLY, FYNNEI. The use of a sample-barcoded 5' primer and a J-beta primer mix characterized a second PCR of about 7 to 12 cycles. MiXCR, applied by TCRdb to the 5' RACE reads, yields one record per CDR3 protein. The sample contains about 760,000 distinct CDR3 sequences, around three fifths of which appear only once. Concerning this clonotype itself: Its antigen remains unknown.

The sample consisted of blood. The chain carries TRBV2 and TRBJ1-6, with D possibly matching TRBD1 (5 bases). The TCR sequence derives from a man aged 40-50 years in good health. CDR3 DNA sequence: TGTGCCAGCGTTCAGGGCCCGCACGGGGGGACTTCACCCCTCCACTTT. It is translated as CASVQGPHGGTSPLHF. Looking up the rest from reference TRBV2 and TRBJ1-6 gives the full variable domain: EPEVTQTPSHQVTQMGQEVILRCVPISNHLYFYWYRQILGQKVEFLVSFYNNEISEKSEIFDDQFSVERPDGSNFTLKIRSTKLEDSAMYFCASVQGPHGGTSPLHFGNGTRLTVT.